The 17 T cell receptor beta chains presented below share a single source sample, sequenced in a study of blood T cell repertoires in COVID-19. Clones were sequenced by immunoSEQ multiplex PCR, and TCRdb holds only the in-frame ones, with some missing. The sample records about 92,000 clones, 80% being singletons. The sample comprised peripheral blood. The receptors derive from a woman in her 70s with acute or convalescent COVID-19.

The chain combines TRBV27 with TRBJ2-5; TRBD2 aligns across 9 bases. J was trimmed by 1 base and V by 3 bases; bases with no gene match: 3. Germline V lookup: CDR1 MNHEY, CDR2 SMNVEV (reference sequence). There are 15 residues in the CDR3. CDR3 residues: CASSFSGLAQETQYF. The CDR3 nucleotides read TGTGCCAGCAGTTTCTCGGGACTAGCCCAAGAGACCCAGTACTTC.

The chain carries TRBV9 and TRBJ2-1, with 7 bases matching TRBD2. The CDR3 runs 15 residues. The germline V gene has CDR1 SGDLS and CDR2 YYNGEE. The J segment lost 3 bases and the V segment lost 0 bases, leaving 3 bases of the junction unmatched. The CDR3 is CASSVERGSYNEQFF. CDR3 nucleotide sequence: TGTGCCAGCAGCGTAGAACGCGGGAGCTACAATGAGCAGTTCTTC.

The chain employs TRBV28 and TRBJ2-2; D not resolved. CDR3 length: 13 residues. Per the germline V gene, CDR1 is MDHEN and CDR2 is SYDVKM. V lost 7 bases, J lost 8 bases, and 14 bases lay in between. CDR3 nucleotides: TGTGCCAGCAACTCTCTGGCGGCTGGGGAGCTGTTTTTT. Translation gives CASNSLAAGELFF.

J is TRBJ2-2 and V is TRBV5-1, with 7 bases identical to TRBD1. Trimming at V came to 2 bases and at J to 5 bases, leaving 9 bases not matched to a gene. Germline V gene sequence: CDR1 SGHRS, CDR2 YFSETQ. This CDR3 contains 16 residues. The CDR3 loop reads CASSLMRQGNTGELFF. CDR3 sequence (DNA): TGCGCCAGCAGCTTAATGAGACAGGGAAATACCGGGGAGCTGTTTTTT.

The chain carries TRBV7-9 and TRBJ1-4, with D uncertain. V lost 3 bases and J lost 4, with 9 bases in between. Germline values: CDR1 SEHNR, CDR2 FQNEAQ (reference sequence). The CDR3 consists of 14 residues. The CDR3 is CASSFGSGNEKLFF. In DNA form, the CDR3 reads TGTGCCAGCAGCTTCGGGTCGGGTAATGAAAAACTGTTTTTT.

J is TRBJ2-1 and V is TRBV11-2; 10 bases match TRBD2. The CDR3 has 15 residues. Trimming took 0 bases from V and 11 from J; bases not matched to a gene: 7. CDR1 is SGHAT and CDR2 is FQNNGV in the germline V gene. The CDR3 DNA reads TGTGCCAGCAGCTTAGATAGGGCTAGCGGGGGTAAGCAGTTCTTC. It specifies CASSLDRASGGKQFF.

The CDR3 reads CASSGLAGAGELFF. The CDR3 coding sequence is TGCGCCAGCAGCGGACTAGCGGGAGCCGGGGAGCTGTTTTTT. The chain employs TRBV5-1 and TRBJ2-2, with 13 nucleotides matching TRBD2. Germline CDR1 is SGHRS and CDR2 is YFSETQ. This CDR3 contains 14 residues. Germline trimming cut 4 bases from V and 6 bases from J; bases unmatched to any gene: 0.

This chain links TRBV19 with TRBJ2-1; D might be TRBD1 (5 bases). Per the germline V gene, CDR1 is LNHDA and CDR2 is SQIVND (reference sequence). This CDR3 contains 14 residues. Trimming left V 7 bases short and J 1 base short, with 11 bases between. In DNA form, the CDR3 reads TGTGCCAGTAACCGGCCAGGGTCCTACAATGAGCAGTTCTTC. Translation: CASNRPGSYNEQFF.

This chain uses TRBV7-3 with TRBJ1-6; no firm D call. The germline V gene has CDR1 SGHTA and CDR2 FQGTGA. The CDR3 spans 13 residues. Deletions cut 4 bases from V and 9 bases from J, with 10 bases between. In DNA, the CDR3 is TGTGCCAGCAGCTCCCTTAGAGGTTCACCCCTCCACTTT. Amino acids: CASSSLRGSPLHF.

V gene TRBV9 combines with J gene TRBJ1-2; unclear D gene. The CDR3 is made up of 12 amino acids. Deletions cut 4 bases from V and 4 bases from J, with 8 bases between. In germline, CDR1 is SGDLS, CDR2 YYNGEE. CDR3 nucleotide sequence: TGTGCCAGCAGCCCAACCGGCTATGGCTACACCTTC. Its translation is CASSPTGYGYTF.

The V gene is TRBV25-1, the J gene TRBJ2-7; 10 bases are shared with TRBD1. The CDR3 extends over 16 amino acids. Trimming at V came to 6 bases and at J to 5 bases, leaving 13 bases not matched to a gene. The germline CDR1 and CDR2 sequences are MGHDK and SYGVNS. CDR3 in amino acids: CASSHLGDRGVNEQYF. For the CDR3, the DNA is TGTGCCAGCAGCCACTTGGGGGACAGGGGCGTCAACGAGCAGTACTTC.

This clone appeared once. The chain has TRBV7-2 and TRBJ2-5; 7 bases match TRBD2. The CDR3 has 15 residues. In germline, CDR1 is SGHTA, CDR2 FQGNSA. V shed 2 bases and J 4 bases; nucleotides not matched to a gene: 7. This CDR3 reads CASSLQGPGGETQYF. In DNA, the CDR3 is TGTGCCAGCAGCTTACAAGGGCCGGGAGGAGAGACCCAGTACTTC.

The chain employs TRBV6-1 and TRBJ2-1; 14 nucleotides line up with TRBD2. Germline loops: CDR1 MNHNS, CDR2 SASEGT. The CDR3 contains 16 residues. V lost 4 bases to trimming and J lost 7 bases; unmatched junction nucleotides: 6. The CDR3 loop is CASSGLAGGPLNEQFF. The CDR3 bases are TGTGCCAGCAGTGGACTAGCGGGAGGGCCTTTAAATGAGCAGTTCTTC.

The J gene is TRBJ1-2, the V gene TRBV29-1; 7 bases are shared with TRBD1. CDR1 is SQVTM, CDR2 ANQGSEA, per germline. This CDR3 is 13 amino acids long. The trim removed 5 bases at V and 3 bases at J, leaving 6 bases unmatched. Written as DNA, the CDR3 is TGCAGCGTTCCTTACAGGGGCCACTATGGCTACACCTTC. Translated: CSVPYRGHYGYTF.

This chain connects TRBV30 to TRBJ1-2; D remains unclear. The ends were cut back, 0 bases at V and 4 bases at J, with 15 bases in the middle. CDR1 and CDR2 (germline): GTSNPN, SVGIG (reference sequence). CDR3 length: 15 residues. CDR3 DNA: TGTGCCTGGAGTGTACGCCAGCCTGGAGGCTATGGCTACACCTTC. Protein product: CAWSVRQPGGYGYTF.

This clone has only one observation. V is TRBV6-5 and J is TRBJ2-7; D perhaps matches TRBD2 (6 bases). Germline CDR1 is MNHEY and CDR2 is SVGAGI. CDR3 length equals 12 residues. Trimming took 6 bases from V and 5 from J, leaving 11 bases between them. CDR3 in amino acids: CASRSGVNEQYF. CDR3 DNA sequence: TGTGCCAGCAGATCGGGAGTAAACGAGCAGTACTTC.

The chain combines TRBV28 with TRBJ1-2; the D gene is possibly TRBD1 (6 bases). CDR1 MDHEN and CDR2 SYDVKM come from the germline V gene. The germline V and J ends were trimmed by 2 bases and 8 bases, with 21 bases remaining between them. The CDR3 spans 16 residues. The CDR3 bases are TGTGCCAGCAGTTTAGCCTTCCCCAGGGGTGAGAGGGGCTACACCTTC. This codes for CASSLAFPRGERGYTF.